The 32 T cell receptor beta chains presented below share a single source sample, sequenced in a study of TIL therapy for anti-PD-1-resistant metastatic lung cancer. Time point of the sample: pre-treatment sample, taken before nivolumab and TIL therapy. This was the immunoSEQ v3 assay. Profiled with immunoSEQ multiplex PCR; TCRdb holds only in-frame clones, not every one. The table has tens of thousands of clones, about 73% seen once; the top ten hold about 5.7%. This material consisted of blood, taken at baseline. The receptors originated from a person between 25 and 80 years old with non-small cell lung cancer.

The chain joins TRBV5-1 to TRBJ1-2, with D possibly TRBD1 on 6 matching bases. Germline lookup yields CDR1 SGHRS and CDR2 YFSETQ. The CDR3 sequence is 14 residues long. The V gene lost 0 bases and the J gene lost 0 bases, with 6 bases spanning the gap. CDR3 in DNA: TGCGCCAGCAGCTTGGGGACAGCTAACTATGGCTACACCTTC. Its protein is CASSLGTANYGYTF.

This rearrangement joins TRBV7-2 to TRBJ2-3, with TRBD1 as a possible D gene (6 bases). Trimming pared 0 bases from V and 2 bases from J, leaving 12 bases between. The V gene's germline CDR1 is SGHTA and CDR2 FQGNSA. The CDR3 length is 16 residues. The CDR3 DNA is TGTGCCAGCAGCTTAGCTCGTTTGGGGGCCACAGATACGCAGTATTTT. Translating gives CASSLARLGATDTQYF.

The chain has TRBV28 and TRBJ1-4; no reliable D call. V lost 2 bases, J lost 8 bases, and 12 bases lay in between. Looked up from germline, CDR1 is MDHEN and CDR2 is SYDVKM. This CDR3 is 14 amino acids long. CDR3 nucleotides: TGTGCCAGCAGTTTACAGAGGTTGGGCGAAAAACTGTTTTTT. It translates to CASSLQRLGEKLFF. The complete variable domain, with remaining parts taken from reference TRBV28 and TRBJ1-4, reads DVKVTQSSRYLVKRTGEKVFLECVQDMDHENMFWYRQDPGLGLRLIYFSYDVKMKEKGDIPEGYSVSREKKERFSLILESASTNQTSMYLCASSLQRLGEKLFFGSGTQLSVL.

The J gene is TRBJ1-1, the V gene TRBV6-1; 8 bases fit TRBD1. Germline CDR1 is MNHNS and CDR2 is SASEGT. The trim removed 5 bases at V and 5 bases at J, leaving 7 bases unmatched. CDR3 length: 14 amino acids. The CDR3 region has the DNA TGTGCCAGCAGTTTCGCCAGGGGGCAAACTGAAGCTTTCTTT. Translated, it gives CASSFARGQTEAFF.

This clone was seen once. This chain connects TRBV9 to TRBJ2-2, with D possibly being TRBD1 (7 bases). CDR3 length: 18 amino acids. The germline V and J ends were trimmed by 0 bases and 5 bases, with 20 bases remaining between them. CDR1 and CDR2 from the germline V gene are SGDLS and YYNGEE. The CDR3 reads CASSVDPGQAGRTGELFF. For the CDR3, the DNA is TGTGCCAGCAGCGTAGACCCCGGACAGGCGGGGAGAACCGGGGAGCTGTTTTTT.

The chain carries TRBV19 and TRBJ1-3; D uncertain. From germline, CDR1 is LNHDA and CDR2 SQIVND (reference sequence). The CDR3 spans 16 residues. V gave up 3 bases and J gave up 4 bases, with 16 bases separating them. Written as DNA, the CDR3 is TGTGCCAGTAGTATGAGTGGTTTTGAAGGAGGAAACACCATATATTTT. As protein: CASSMSGFEGGNTIYF. Together with reference TRBV19 and TRBJ1-3, the CDR3 gives the full variable domain: DGGITQSPKYLFRKEGQNVTLSCEQNLNHDAMYWYRQDPGQGLRLIYYSQIVNDFQKGDIAEGYSVSREKKESFPLTVTSAQKNPTAFYLCASSMSGFEGGNTIYFGEGSWLTVV.

The genes are TRBV28 and TRBJ1-1; maybe TRBD1 (5 bases). CDR3 size: 12 residues. Germline loops: CDR1 MDHEN, CDR2 SYDVKM. With 6 bases removed from V and 5 bases from J, the gap between germline ends came to 10 bases. The CDR3 bases are TGTGCCAGCAGCGAAGGGGTTACTGAAGCTTTCTTT. Its translation is CASSEGVTEAFF.

The chain couples TRBV18 to TRBJ1-1; 12 nucleotides match TRBD1. This CDR3 region has 14 residues. V shed 6 bases and J 6 bases; nucleotides not matched to a gene: 5. Germline CDR1 and CDR2: KGHSH and LQKENI. This CDR3 reads CASSPGQGASEAFF. The DNA of the CDR3 is TGTGCCAGCTCCCCGGGACAGGGGGCCTCTGAAGCTTTCTTT.

The rearrangement joins TRBV4-1 to TRBJ1-2; D not resolved. V shed 8 bases and J shed 10 bases, with 26 bases lying between them. This CDR3 is 15 amino acids long. The germline CDR1 and CDR2 sequences are MGHRA and YSYEKL. The CDR3 sequence: CASGFSRSDPADYTF. The CDR3 region has the DNA TGCGCCAGCGGTTTCTCCAGGTCGGATCCTGCGGACTACACCTTC.

V usage is TRBV28 and J usage is TRBJ2-7; TRBD2 matches at 8 bases. CDR1 and CDR2 (germline): MDHEN, SYDVKM. The CDR3 totals 15 residues. V shed 5 bases, J shed 1 base, and the junction held 7 bases outside the gene matches. The CDR3 reads CASSGPAGASYEQYF. Here the CDR3 DNA reads TGTGCCAGCAGTGGCCCAGCGGGAGCTTCCTACGAGCAGTACTTC. Looking up the rest from reference TRBV28 and TRBJ2-7 gives the full variable domain: DVKVTQSSRYLVKRTGEKVFLECVQDMDHENMFWYRQDPGLGLRLIYFSYDVKMKEKGDIPEGYSVSREKKERFSLILESASTNQTSMYLCASSGPAGASYEQYFGPGTRLTVT.

The chain employs TRBV5-1 and TRBJ2-1; D not resolved. This CDR3 is built from 15 residues. Germline values: CDR1 SGHRS, CDR2 YFSETQ. V was pared by 0 bases and J by 3 bases, with 10 bases between. This CDR3 reads CASSLAPLGYNEQFF. The CDR3 nucleotides read TGCGCCAGCAGCTTGGCCCCTTTGGGCTACAATGAGCAGTTCTTC.

The rearrangement joins TRBV15 to TRBJ2-7, with 8 bases identical to TRBD2. V trimming: 3 bases; J trimming: 2 bases; junction bases outside the gene matches: 6. Germline lookup yields CDR1 LNHNV and CDR2 YYDKDF (reference sequence). This CDR3 is 15 amino acids long. The CDR3 sequence is CATSRDSGATYEQYF. CDR3 DNA sequence: TGTGCCACCAGCAGGGATAGCGGGGCGACCTACGAGCAGTACTTC.

This clone was picked up a small number of times. The rearrangement links TRBV29-1 to TRBJ1-1, with D perhaps TRBD1 (6 bases). CDR3 length equals 11 residues. Trimming took off 5 bases at V and 7 bases at J, with 11 bases between the two ends. Germline CDR1 reads SQVTM; CDR2 reads ANQGSEA. In DNA form, the CDR3 reads TGCAGCGTTTCAAGGGGGTTTGAAGCTTTCTTT. Encoded protein: CSVSRGFEAFF.

The rearrangement links TRBV27 to TRBJ2-1; 7 nucleotides line up with TRBD1. CDR1 is MNHEY, CDR2 SMNVEV, per germline (reference sequence). V dropped 3 bases and J dropped 7; count of bases not matched to a gene: 3. The CDR3 extends over 13 amino acids. The CDR3 DNA is TGTGCCAGCAGTTTGTACAGGGGAAATGAGCAGTTCTTC. Amino acids: CASSLYRGNEQFF.

The rearrangement uses TRBV27 and TRBJ2-3; the D is unclear. The CDR3 is 13 residues long. CDR1 is MNHEY, CDR2 SMNVEV, per germline (reference sequence). Trimming removed 5 bases from V and 1 base from J, with 7 bases in between. CDR3 bases: TGTGCCAGCAGTCCCCCGGGCACAGATACGCAGTATTTT. Translating it yields CASSPPGTDTQYF.

This clone has a handful of counts. CDR3 DNA: TGTGCCAGCAGATCGGACAGGGGCCCATCCTCTGGGGCCAACGTCCTGACTTTC. This codes for CASRSDRGPSSGANVLTF. The chain joins TRBV7-9 to TRBJ2-6; TRBD1 matches 9 bases. The V and J ends lost 6 bases and 0 bases, in that order; junction bases with no gene match: 9. The CDR3 covers 18 residues. Germline loops: CDR1 SEHNR, CDR2 FQNEAQ (reference sequence).

The chain couples TRBV15 to TRBJ2-5; a possible D gene is TRBD1 (6 bases). The assigned J gene may be wrong: the sequence end matches TRBJ2-7 better. The germline V gene has CDR1 LNHNV and CDR2 YYDKDF (reference sequence). The CDR3 sequence is 13 residues long. CDR3: CATSSQDRYEQYF. Written as DNA, the CDR3 is TGTGCCACCAGCAGCCAGGACAGATACGAGCAGTACTTC.

This clone was seen a few times. The rearrangement uses TRBV6-4 and TRBJ1-2; unclear D gene. The V and J ends lost 10 bases and 7 bases respectively, with 16 bases between them. CDR1 and CDR2 from the germline V gene are MRHNA and SNTAGT. This CDR3 is 12 amino acids long. For the CDR3, the DNA is TGTGCCACCCGAGACGGGAGTAGTGGCTACACCTTC. The encoded protein is CATRDGSSGYTF.

This chain uses TRBV18 with TRBJ2-2; no clear D. The V end was cut by 3 bases, the J end by 1 base, with 6 bases between. Germline V CDR1 and CDR2: KGHSH, LQKENI. This CDR3 comprises 14 residues. The CDR3 loop reads CASSPERNTGELFF. The CDR3 DNA is TGTGCCAGCTCACCCGAGAGGAACACCGGGGAGCTGTTTTTT.

The chain recombines TRBV28 with TRBJ1-3; D not certain. Germline CDR1 MDHEN, CDR2 SYDVKM. The CDR3 covers 15 residues. V dropped 8 bases and J dropped 4 bases, with 18 bases sitting between them. DNA for the CDR3: TGTGCCAGCGGGGTACATAGAATGGAAGGAAACACCATATATTTT. It is translated as CASGVHRMEGNTIYF.

The rearrangement links TRBV9 to TRBJ2-5; 9 bases map to TRBD2. The J segment lost 4 bases and the V segment lost 4 bases, leaving 8 bases of the junction unmatched. The CDR3 is made up of 15 amino acids. Germline CDR1 and CDR2: SGDLS and YYNGEE. The CDR3 here is CASSQDGTSLETQYF. For the CDR3, the DNA is TGTGCCAGCAGCCAGGACGGGACTAGCCTAGAGACCCAGTACTTC.

This clone occurred once. The chain is built from TRBV29-1 and TRBJ2-1; TRBD2 matches 10 bases. This CDR3 is 13 amino acids long. Germline trimming cut 5 bases from V and 10 bases from J; bases unmatched to any gene: 8. The V gene's germline CDR1 is SQVTM and CDR2 ANQGSEA. CDR3 nucleotide sequence: TGCAGCGTTCTCAGCGGGAGGGCCTGGGAGCAGTTCTTC. Protein product: CSVLSGRAWEQFF.

The rearrangement uses TRBV10-2 and TRBJ1-1; TRBD1 matches 7 bases. V shed 2 bases and J 3 bases; nucleotides not matched to a gene: 9. Germline V CDR1 and CDR2: WSHSY, SAAADI. The CDR3 has 16 residues. CDR3 nucleotides: TGCGCCAGCAGTGAGCGCAGGGGGATCGGCGACACTGAAGCTTTCTTT. This codes for CASSERRGIGDTEAFF.

The chain employs TRBV4-2 and TRBJ1-2; a weak D match, TRBD1 (5 bases). Germline V gene data show CDR1 as LGHNA and CDR2 as YNFKEQ. There are 13 residues in the CDR3. The V and J ends lost 4 bases and 4 bases respectively, with 10 bases between them. This chain's CDR3 is CASSPDDSYGYTF. For the CDR3, the DNA is TGTGCCAGCAGCCCTGATGACAGCTATGGCTACACCTTC.

This clone occurred a few times. The gene calls are TRBV6-1 and TRBJ2-6; the match to TRBD1 covers 8 bases. With V trimmed by 4 bases and J by 0 bases, 8 bases remained unmatched. This CDR3 has 18 amino acids. Germline CDR1 MNHNS, CDR2 SASEGT. The CDR3 bases are TGTGCCAGCAGTGCCCTGGGACAGGCCTACTCTGGGGCCAACGTCCTGACTTTC. Its protein product is CASSALGQAYSGANVLTF.

The CDR3 loop is CASSASARTGNSPLHF. The CDR3 coding sequence is TGTGCCAGCAGCGCTAGTGCCAGGACAGGGAATTCACCCCTCCACTTT. This sequence joins TRBV9 and TRBJ1-6; 8 nucleotides match TRBD1. The ends lost 3 bases at V and 7 bases at J; junction bases unmatched: 9. CDR3 size: 16 residues. The germline gives CDR1 SGDLS, CDR2 YYNGEE.

The rearrangement joins TRBV27 to TRBJ1-2; 11 positions agree with TRBD1. J lost 5 bases, V lost 5 bases, and 4 bases had no gene match. CDR3 length: 14 amino acids. Looked up from germline, CDR1 is MNHEY and CDR2 is SMNVEV (reference sequence). For the CDR3, the DNA is TGTGCCAGCAGTGAAGGACAGGGGGCTTATGGCTACACCTTC. Its protein product is CASSEGQGAYGYTF.

V usage is TRBV5-5 and J usage is TRBJ1-2; TRBD1 is a possible D gene (6 bases). This CDR3 has 16 residues. With 4 bases removed from V and 4 bases from J, the gap between germline ends came to 20 bases. Per germline, CDR1 SGHKS and CDR2 YYEKEE (reference sequence). CDR3 protein: CASSPKGGGSGYGYTF. The DNA of the CDR3 is TGTGCCAGCAGCCCAAAAGGGGGGGGCTCGGGCTATGGCTACACCTTC.

The chain combines TRBV5-8 with TRBJ2-5; possible D gene TRBD1, 5 bases. This CDR3 spans 13 amino acids. V lost 3 bases to trimming and J lost 5 bases, with 11 bases between them. CDR1 and CDR2 from the germline V gene are SGHTS and YDEGEE. The CDR3: CASSYRGRETQYF. The CDR3 coding sequence is TGTGCCAGCAGCTATAGGGGAAGGGAGACCCAGTACTTC.

The V and J genes are TRBV5-1 and TRBJ2-5, with 9 bases identical to TRBD2. The CDR3 length is 15 residues. In germline, CDR1 is SGHRS, CDR2 YFSETQ. With 2 bases clipped from V and 1 base from J, the junction kept 3 bases outside the gene matches. The CDR3 DNA reads TGCGCCAGCAGCTTCATAGCGGGGGCCCAAGAGACCCAGTACTTC. It codes for CASSFIAGAQETQYF. Drawing the rest from reference TRBV5-1 and TRBJ2-5, the complete variable domain is KAGVTQTPRYLIKTRGQQVTLSCSPISGHRSVSWYQQTPGQGLQFLFEYFSETQRNKGNFPGRFSGRQFSNSRSEMNVSTLELGDSALYLCASSFIAGAQETQYFGPGTRLLVL.

This clone has more than one count but fewer than ten. The sample carries other DNA sequences with the same CDR3. The CDR3 nucleotides read TGTGCCAGCAGCTTGGTTGGGGGCGGCTTATCCTACGAGCAGTACTTC. Its translation: CASSLVGGGLSYEQYF. The chain joins TRBV5-5 to TRBJ2-7; tentatively, D is TRBD1 (6 bases). There are 16 residues in the CDR3. Trimming stripped 0 bases from V and 1 base from J, with 14 bases between. From germline, CDR1 is SGHKS and CDR2 YYEKEE (reference sequence). The full variable domain, completed using reference TRBV5-5 and TRBJ2-7, is DAGVTQSPTHLIKTRGQQVTLRCSPISGHKSVSWYQQVLGQGPQFIFQYYEKEERGRGNFPDRFSARQFPNYSSELNVNALLLGDSALYLCASSLVGGGLSYEQYFGPGTRLTVT.

Only one count was recorded for this clone. This chain joins TRBV5-4 and TRBJ2-7, with 8 nucleotides matching TRBD2. CDR1 is SGHNT and CDR2 is YYREEE in the germline V gene (reference sequence). CDR3 length: 14 amino acids. V was pared by 5 bases and J by 2 bases, with 6 bases of the junction left unmatched. The CDR3 DNA sequence: TGTGCCAGCAGTCCCGGGAGGGGGACCTACGAGCAGTACTTC. Protein: CASSPGRGTYEQYF.